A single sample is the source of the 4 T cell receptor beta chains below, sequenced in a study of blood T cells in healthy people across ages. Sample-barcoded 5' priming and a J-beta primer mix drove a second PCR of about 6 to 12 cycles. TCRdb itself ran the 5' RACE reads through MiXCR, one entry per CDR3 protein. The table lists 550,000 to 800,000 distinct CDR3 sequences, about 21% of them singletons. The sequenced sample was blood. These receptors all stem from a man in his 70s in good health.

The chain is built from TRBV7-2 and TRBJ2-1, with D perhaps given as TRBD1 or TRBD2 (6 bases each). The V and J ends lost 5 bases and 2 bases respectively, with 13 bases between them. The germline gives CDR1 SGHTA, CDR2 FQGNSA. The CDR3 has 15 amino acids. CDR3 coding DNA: TGTGCCAGCAGCGAGGGGGGAGGCGCCTACAATGAGCAGTTCTTC. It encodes CASSEGGGAYNEQFF.

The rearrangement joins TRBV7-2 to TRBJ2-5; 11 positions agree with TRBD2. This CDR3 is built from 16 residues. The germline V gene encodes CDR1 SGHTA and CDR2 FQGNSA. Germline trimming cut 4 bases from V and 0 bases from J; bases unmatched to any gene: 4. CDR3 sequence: CASSSRTSGYQETQYF. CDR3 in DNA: TGTGCCAGCAGCTCGAGGACTAGCGGGTACCAAGAGACCCAGTACTTC.

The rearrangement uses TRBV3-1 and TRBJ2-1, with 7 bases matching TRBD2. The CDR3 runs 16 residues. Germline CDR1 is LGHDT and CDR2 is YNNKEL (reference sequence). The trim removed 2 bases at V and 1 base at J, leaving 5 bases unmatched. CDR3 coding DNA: TGTGCCAGCAGCCAACTGGGACTACTATCCTACAATGAGCAGTTCTTC. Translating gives CASSQLGLLSYNEQFF.

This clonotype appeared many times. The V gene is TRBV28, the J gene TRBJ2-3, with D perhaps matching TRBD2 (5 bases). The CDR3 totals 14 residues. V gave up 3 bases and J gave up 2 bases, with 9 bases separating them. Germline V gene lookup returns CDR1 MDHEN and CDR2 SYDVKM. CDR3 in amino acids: CASSLRANTDTQYF. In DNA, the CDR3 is TGTGCCAGCAGTTTGAGGGCGAACACAGATACGCAGTATTTT.